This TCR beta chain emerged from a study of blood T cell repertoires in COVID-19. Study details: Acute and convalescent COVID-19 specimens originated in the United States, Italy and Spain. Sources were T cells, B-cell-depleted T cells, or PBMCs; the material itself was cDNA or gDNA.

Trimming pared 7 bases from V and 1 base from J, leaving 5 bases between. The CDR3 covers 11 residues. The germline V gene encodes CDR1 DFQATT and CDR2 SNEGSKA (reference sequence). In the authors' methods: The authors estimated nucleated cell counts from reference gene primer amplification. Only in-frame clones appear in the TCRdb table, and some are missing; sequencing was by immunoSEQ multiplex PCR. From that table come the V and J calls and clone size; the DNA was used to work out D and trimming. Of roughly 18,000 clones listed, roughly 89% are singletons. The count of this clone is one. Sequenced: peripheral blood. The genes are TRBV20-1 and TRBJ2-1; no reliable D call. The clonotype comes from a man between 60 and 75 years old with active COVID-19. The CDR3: CSVASYNEQFF. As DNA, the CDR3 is TGCAGTGTGGCATCCTACAATGAGCAGTTCTTC.